A single sample gave rise to the 20 T cell receptor beta chains below, sequenced in a study of T cell changes during pregnancy in multiple sclerosis. The table came from immunoSEQ multiplex PCR; TCRdb's copy has only in-frame clones and leaves some out. The sample includes more than 50,000 clones, 90% to 95% seen only once; the top ten take 0.8% to 1%. The sequencing here drew on peripheral blood, taken before pregnancy. The source of these receptors is a female donor with multiple sclerosis, enrolled in a pregnancy study.

V is TRBV13 and J is TRBJ2-3; TRBD2 matches at 11 bases. Germline V gene lookup returns CDR1 PRHDT and CDR2 FYEKMQ (reference sequence). J gave up 6 bases and V 5 bases, and 10 bases lay outside the gene matches. This CDR3 is built from 16 residues. The DNA of the CDR3 is TGTGCCAGCAGCCTCCGAAGACTAGCGGGGTACGATACGCAGTATTTT. Translation: CASSLRRLAGYDTQYF.

The J gene is TRBJ1-1, the V gene TRBV4-3, with TRBD1 identical over 7 bases. V trimming: 0 bases; J trimming: 1 base; junction bases outside the gene matches: 5. Germline V gene lookup returns CDR1 LGHNA and CDR2 YSLEER. The CDR3 extends over 16 amino acids. Here the CDR3 reads CASSQDPEGANTEAFF. CDR3 nucleotide sequence: TGCGCCAGCAGCCAAGATCCTGAGGGGGCGAACACTGAAGCTTTCTTT.

This clone was counted once. This chain uses TRBV7-2 with TRBJ2-7; 11 nucleotides align to TRBD2. V was pared by 2 bases and J by 3 bases, with 3 bases of the junction left unmatched. The V gene's germline CDR1 is SGHTA and CDR2 FQGNSA. The CDR3 has 15 residues. CDR3 loop: CASSLYGTSGYEQYF. The CDR3 nucleotides read TGTGCCAGCAGCTTATATGGGACTAGCGGCTACGAGCAGTACTTC.

The chain uses TRBV5-1 and TRBJ1-2; TRBD1 matches 10 bases. The junction had 14 bases not matched to a gene; V was cut back by 1 base and J by 8 bases. The CDR3 spans 17 residues. CDR1 is SGHRS and CDR2 is YFSETQ in the germline V gene. The CDR3 sequence is CASSLTRDRGRALGYTF. The DNA of the CDR3 is TGCGCCAGCAGCTTGACCCGGGACAGGGGAAGGGCTTTGGGCTACACCTTC.

The rearrangement uses TRBV7-2 and TRBJ1-2; maybe TRBD1 (6 bases). The CDR3 sequence is 14 residues long. V was trimmed by 1 base and J by 8 bases, leaving 14 bases between them. Germline assignment: CDR1 SGHTA and CDR2 FQGNSA. DNA of the CDR3: TGTGCCAGCAGCTTAGACCCCACAGGGCGAGGCTACACCTTC. This encodes CASSLDPTGRGYTF.

The V call is TRBV7-3, the J call TRBJ2-5; D gene uncertain. Trimming took 0 bases from V and 2 from J, leaving 10 bases between them. Germline loops: CDR1 SGHTA, CDR2 FQGTGA. The CDR3 is 15 residues long. This CDR3 reads CASSLTVGSQETQYF. The CDR3 nucleotides are TGTGCCAGCAGCTTAACTGTCGGTTCGCAAGAGACCCAGTACTTC.

This chain links TRBV5-8 with TRBJ2-3; D perhaps matches TRBD1 (5 bases). The V gene's germline CDR1 is SGHTS and CDR2 YDEGEE. This CDR3 is 15 amino acids long. The V and J ends lost 1 base and 0 bases respectively, with 9 bases between them. CDR3 loop: CASSLFGASTDTQYF. CDR3 DNA: TGTGCCAGCAGCTTGTTTGGGGCTAGCACAGATACGCAGTATTTT.

This sequence joins TRBV10-3 and TRBJ2-2; possible D gene TRBD1, 5 bases. The CDR3 consists of 14 residues. Trimming cost V 5 bases and J 5 bases, with 12 bases left between them. The germline V gene has CDR1 ENHRY and CDR2 SYGVKD. The CDR3 region has the DNA TGTGCCATCAGTAGCCCAGGGAAGACCGGGGAGCTGTTTTTT. Protein: CAISSPGKTGELFF.

The rearrangement links TRBV29-1 to TRBJ2-7; 8 bases fit TRBD1. The germline V gene has CDR1 SQVTM and CDR2 ANQGSEA. This CDR3 is built from 14 residues. The V gene end was trimmed by 8 bases and the J gene end by 6 bases; junction bases not matched to a gene: 15. The CDR3 here is CSTLGQGVTGEQYF. The CDR3 nucleotides read TGCAGCACGCTAGGACAGGGAGTAACAGGCGAGCAGTACTTC.

This clone appeared once. V and J are TRBV9 and TRBJ2-2; maybe TRBD2 (6 bases). The germline V gene has CDR1 SGDLS and CDR2 YYNGEE. This CDR3 region has 13 residues. The V gene lost 5 bases and the J gene lost 4 bases, with 9 bases spanning the gap. The CDR3 region is CASSVGGTGELFF. The CDR3 DNA follows: TGTGCCAGCAGTGTCGGGGGCACCGGGGAGCTGTTTTTT.

The V gene is TRBV6-5, the J gene TRBJ1-1, with D tentatively TRBD1 (6 bases). This CDR3 is 14 amino acids long. CDR1 MNHEY and CDR2 SVGAGI come from the germline V gene. V dropped 0 bases and J dropped 11 bases, with 16 bases sitting between them. In DNA form, the CDR3 reads TGTGCCAGCAGTTACTCGATCTCGGGACAAAACGCTTTCTTT. Its protein product is CASSYSISGQNAFF.

J is TRBJ2-1 and V is TRBV4-3; TRBD2 matches 9 bases. Germline V lookup: CDR1 LGHNA, CDR2 YSLEER. The length of the CDR3 is 15 residues. V was pared by 4 bases and J by 5 bases, with 6 bases of the junction left unmatched. CDR3 coding DNA: TGCGCCAGCAGCCCCGTAGCTAGCGGGGACAATGAGCAGTTCTTC. Translation gives CASSPVASGDNEQFF.

This chain links TRBV6-5 with TRBJ1-6; 7 bases line up with TRBD1. Per germline, CDR1 MNHEY and CDR2 SVGAGI. Trimming at V came to 6 bases and at J to 10 bases, leaving 12 bases not matched to a gene. CDR3 length: 15 residues. The CDR3 here is CASRENRGGLSPLHF. The CDR3 DNA sequence: TGTGCCAGCAGGGAAAACAGGGGCGGGTTATCACCCCTCCACTTT.

V and J are TRBV19 and TRBJ1-4, with 7 bases fitting TRBD1. The junction had 10 bases not matched to a gene; V was cut back by 5 bases and J by 7 bases. The CDR3 is 15 amino acids. From germline, CDR1 is LNHDA and CDR2 SQIVND (reference sequence). The CDR3 sequence is CASSLSTGWSEKLFF. CDR3 coding DNA: TGTGCCAGTAGTCTTTCGACAGGGTGGAGTGAAAAACTGTTTTTT.

The chain combines TRBV7-9 with TRBJ2-2; the match to TRBD2 covers 8 bases. In germline, CDR1 is SEHNR, CDR2 FQNEAQ (reference sequence). The CDR3 runs 12 residues. Losses at the gene ends were 5 bases for V and 9 bases for J; bases not matched to a gene: 2. The CDR3 DNA is TGTGCCAGCAGCAGCGGGGGCCGGGAGCTGTTTTTT. Encoded protein: CASSSGGRELFF.

This chain joins TRBV5-4 and TRBJ1-2, with 9 bases identical to TRBD1. The CDR3 is 14 residues long. Germline V lookup: CDR1 SGHNT, CDR2 YYREEE (reference sequence). The trim removed 4 bases at V and 3 bases at J, leaving 4 bases unmatched. The CDR3, as DNA: TGTGCCAGCAGCACCGGGACAGGGCACTATGGCTACACCTTC. Protein product: CASSTGTGHYGYTF.

This clone was seen a single time. The chain joins TRBV7-2 to TRBJ2-3, with 15 bases aligning to TRBD2. Losses at the gene ends were 5 bases for V and 7 bases for J; bases not matched to a gene: 7. The CDR3 runs 16 residues. The germline gives CDR1 SGHTA, CDR2 FQGNSA. The CDR3 sequence: CASSAGTSGGRYTQYF. The CDR3, as DNA: TGTGCCAGCAGCGCCGGGACTAGCGGGGGGAGGTATACGCAGTATTTT.

The genes are TRBV29-1 and TRBJ2-7, with a weak D call TRBD2 (7 bases). This CDR3 spans 15 amino acids. The germline V and J ends were trimmed by 0 bases and 6 bases, with 18 bases remaining between them. CDR1 is SQVTM, CDR2 ANQGSEA, per germline. This CDR3 is CSVEDPAGALREQYF. In nucleotides, the CDR3 is TGCAGCGTTGAAGATCCGGCGGGGGCCCTCCGCGAGCAGTACTTC.

The chain uses TRBV9 and TRBJ2-1, with D unresolved. This CDR3 has 16 residues. Trimming removed 0 bases from V and 9 bases from J, with 19 bases in between. The germline gives CDR1 SGDLS, CDR2 YYNGEE. The CDR3 loop is CASSVGATLGWSEQFF. As DNA, the CDR3 is TGTGCCAGCAGCGTAGGTGCAACCCTCGGGTGGAGTGAGCAGTTCTTC.

V and J are TRBV6-6 and TRBJ2-5; TRBD2 aligns across 10 bases. The CDR3 is made up of 14 amino acids. V was clipped by 5 bases and J by 7 bases; unmatched bases: 7. The germline V gene has CDR1 MNHNY and CDR2 SVGAGI (reference sequence). CDR3 in amino acids: CASSDTGTSATQYF. As DNA, the CDR3 is TGTGCCAGCAGTGATACCGGGACTAGCGCGACCCAGTACTTC.